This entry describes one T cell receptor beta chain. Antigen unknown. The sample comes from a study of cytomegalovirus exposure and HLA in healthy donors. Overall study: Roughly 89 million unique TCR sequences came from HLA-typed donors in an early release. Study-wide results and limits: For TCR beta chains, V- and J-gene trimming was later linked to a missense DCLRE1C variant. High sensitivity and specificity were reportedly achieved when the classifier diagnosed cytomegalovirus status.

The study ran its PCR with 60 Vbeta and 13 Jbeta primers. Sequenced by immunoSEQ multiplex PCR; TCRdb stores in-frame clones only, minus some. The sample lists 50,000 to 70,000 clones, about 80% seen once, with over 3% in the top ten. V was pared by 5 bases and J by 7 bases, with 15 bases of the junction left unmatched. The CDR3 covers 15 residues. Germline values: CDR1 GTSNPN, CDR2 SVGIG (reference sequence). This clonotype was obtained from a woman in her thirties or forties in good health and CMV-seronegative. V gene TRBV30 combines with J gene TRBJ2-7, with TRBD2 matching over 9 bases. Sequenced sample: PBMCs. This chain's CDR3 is CAWSHGQREEGEQYF. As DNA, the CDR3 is TGTGCCTGGTCGCATGGGCAGCGGGAGGAGGGAGAGCAGTACTTC.